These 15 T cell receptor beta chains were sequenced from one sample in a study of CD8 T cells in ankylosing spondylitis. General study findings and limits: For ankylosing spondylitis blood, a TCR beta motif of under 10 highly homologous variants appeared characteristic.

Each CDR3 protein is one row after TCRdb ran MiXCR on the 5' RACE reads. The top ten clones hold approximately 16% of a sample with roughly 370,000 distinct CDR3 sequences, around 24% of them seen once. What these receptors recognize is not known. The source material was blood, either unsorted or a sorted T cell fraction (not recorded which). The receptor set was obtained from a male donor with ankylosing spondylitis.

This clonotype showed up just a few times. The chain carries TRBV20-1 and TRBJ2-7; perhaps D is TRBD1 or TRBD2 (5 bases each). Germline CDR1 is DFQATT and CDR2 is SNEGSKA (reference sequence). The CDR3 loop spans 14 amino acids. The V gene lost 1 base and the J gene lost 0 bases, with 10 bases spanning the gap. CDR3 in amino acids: CSARVAGSSYEQYF. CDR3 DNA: TGCAGTGCTAGAGTAGCAGGGAGCTCCTACGAGCAGTACTTC.

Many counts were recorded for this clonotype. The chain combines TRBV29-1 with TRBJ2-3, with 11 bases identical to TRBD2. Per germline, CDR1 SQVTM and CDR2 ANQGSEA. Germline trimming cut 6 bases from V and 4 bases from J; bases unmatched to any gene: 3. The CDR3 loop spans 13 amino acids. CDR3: CSVLAGGPDTQYF. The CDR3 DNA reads TGCAGCGTCCTAGCGGGAGGCCCAGATACGCAGTATTTT.

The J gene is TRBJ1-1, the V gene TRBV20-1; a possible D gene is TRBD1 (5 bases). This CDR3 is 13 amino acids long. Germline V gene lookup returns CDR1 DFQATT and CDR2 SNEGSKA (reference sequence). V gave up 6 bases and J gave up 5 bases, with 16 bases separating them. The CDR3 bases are TGCAGTGCATCCCGGGACCCACAAACTGAAGCTTTCTTT. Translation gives CSASRDPQTEAFF.

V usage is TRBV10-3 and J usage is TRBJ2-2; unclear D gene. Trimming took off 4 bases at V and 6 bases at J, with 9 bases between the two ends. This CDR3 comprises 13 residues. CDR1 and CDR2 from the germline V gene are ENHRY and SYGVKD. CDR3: CAISVLISGELFF. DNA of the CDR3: TGTGCCATCAGTGTACTGATCTCCGGGGAGCTGTTTTTT.

The CDR3 sequence is CASRSVGYNEQFF. The CDR3 DNA reads TGTGCCAGCAGGTCCGTGGGGTACAATGAGCAGTTCTTC. This chain joins TRBV27 and TRBJ2-1; D is unresolved. V was trimmed by 6 bases and J by 4 bases, leaving 10 bases between them. The CDR3 covers 13 residues. CDR1 is MNHEY and CDR2 is SMNVEV in the germline V gene (reference sequence).

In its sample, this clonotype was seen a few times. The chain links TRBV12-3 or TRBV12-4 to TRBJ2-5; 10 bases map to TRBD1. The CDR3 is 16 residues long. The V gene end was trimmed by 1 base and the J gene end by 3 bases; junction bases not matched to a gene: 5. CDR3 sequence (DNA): TGTGCCAGCAGTTTAGAGGTGACAGGGGGCGAAGAGACCCAGTACTTC. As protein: CASSLEVTGGEETQYF.

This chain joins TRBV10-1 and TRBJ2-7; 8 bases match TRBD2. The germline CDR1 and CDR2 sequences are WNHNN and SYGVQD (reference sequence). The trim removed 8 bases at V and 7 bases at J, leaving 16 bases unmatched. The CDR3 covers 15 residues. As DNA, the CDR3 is TGCGCCAGCTCACTTAAATCGGCGGCGGGGGGAGAGCAGTACTTC. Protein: CASSLKSAAGGEQYF.

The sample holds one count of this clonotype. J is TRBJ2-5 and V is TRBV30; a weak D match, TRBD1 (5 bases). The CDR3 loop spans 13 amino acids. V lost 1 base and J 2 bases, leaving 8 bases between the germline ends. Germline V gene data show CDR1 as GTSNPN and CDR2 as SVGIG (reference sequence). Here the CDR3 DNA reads TGTGCCTGGAGTGGACAGTGGCAAGAGACCCAGTACTTC. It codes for CAWSGQWQETQYF. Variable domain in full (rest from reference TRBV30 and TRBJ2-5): SQTIHQWPATLVQPVGSPLSLECTVEGTSNPNLYWYRQAAGRGLQLLFYSVGIGQISSEVPQNLSASRPQDRQFILSSKKLLLSDSGFYLCAWSGQWQETQYFGPGTRLLVL.

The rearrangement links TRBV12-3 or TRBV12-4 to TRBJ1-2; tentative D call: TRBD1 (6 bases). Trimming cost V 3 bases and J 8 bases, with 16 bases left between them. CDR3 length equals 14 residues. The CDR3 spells CASSFGRGGLGYTF. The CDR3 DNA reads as TGTGCCAGCAGTTTCGGACGGGGGGGGCTCGGCTACACCTTC.

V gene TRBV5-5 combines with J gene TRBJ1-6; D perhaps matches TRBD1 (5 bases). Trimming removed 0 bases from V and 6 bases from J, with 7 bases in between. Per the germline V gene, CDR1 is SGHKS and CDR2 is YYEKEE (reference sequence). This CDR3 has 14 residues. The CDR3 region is CASSLDQGNSPLHF. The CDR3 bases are TGTGCCAGCAGCTTGGATCAGGGTAATTCACCCCTCCACTTT.

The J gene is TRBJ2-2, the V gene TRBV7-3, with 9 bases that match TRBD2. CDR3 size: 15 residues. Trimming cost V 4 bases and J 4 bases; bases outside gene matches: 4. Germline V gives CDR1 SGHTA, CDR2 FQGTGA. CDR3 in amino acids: CASSSATSGTGELFF. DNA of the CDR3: TGTGCCAGCAGCTCAGCGACTAGCGGCACCGGGGAGCTGTTTTTT.

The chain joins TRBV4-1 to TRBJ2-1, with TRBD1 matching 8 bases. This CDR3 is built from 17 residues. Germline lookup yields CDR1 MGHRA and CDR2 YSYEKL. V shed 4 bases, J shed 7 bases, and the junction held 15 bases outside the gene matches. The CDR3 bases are TGCGCCAGCAGCCCCCGGGGCGGGACAGGAGATCGTAATGAGCAGTTCTTC. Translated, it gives CASSPRGGTGDRNEQFF.

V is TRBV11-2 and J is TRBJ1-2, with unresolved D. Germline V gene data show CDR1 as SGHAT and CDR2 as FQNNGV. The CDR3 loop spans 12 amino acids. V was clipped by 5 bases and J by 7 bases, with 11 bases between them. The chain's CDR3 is CASSTNSGGYTF. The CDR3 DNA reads TGTGCCAGCAGCACTAACAGTGGTGGCTACACCTTC.

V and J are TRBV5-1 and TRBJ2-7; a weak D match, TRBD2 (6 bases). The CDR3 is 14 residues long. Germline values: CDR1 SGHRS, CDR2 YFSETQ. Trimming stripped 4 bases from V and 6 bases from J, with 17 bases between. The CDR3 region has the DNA TGCGCCAGCAGCCTCTCAATCGGGAGTGGCGAGCAGTACTTC. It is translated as CASSLSIGSGEQYF.

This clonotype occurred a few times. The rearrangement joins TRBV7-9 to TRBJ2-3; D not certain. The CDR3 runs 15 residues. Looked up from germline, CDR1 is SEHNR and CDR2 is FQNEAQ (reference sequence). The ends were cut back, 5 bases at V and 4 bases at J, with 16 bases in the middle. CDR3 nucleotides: TGTGCCAGCAGCCCCCCGGTCTCTCAGGCAGATACGCAGTATTTT. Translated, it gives CASSPPVSQADTQYF.